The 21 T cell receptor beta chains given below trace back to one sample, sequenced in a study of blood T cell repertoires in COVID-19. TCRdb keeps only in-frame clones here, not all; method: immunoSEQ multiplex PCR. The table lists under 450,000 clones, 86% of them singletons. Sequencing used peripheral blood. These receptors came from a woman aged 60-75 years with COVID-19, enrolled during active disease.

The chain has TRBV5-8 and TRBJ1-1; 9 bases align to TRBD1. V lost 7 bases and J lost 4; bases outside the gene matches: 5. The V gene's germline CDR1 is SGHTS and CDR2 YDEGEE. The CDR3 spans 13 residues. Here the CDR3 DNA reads TGTGCCAGCGTGGACAGGGGCGGCACTGAAGCTTTCTTT. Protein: CASVDRGGTEAFF.

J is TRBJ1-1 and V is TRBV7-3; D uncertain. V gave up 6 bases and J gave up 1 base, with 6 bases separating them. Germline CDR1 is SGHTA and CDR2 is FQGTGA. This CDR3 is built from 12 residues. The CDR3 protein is CASRDSNTEAFF. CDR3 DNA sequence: TGTGCCAGCAGGGACTCGAACACTGAAGCTTTCTTT.

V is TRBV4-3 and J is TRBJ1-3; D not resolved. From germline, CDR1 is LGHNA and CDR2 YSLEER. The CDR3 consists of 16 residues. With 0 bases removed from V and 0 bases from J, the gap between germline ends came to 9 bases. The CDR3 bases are TGCGCCAGCAGCCAAGATGTCAGTCTCTCTGGAAACACCATATATTTT. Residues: CASSQDVSLSGNTIYF.

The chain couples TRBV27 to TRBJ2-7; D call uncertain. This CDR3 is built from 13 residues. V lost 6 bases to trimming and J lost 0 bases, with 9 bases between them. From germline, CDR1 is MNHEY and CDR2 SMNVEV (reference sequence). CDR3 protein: CASRESTSYEQYF. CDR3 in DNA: TGTGCCAGCAGAGAGTCCACCTCCTACGAGCAGTACTTC.

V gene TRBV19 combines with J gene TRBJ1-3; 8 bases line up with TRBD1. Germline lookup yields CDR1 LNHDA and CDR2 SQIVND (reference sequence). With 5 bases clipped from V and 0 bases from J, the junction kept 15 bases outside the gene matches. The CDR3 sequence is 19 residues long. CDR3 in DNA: TGTGCCAGTAGTCCTCAACCCGGACAGGGCGATTCCTCTGGAAACACCATATATTTT. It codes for CASSPQPGQGDSSGNTIYF.

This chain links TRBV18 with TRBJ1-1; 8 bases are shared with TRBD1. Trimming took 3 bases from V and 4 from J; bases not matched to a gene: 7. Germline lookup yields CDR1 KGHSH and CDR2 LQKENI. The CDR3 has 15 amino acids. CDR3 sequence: CASSPNGQGGTEAFF. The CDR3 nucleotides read TGTGCCAGCTCACCTAACGGACAGGGAGGCACTGAAGCTTTCTTT.

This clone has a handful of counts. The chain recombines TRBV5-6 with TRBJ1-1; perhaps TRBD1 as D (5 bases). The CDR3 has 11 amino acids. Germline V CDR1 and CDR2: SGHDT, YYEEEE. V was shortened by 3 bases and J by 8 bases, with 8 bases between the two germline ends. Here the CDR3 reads CASSSYREAFF. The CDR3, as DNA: TGTGCCAGCAGCTCCTACAGGGAAGCTTTCTTT.

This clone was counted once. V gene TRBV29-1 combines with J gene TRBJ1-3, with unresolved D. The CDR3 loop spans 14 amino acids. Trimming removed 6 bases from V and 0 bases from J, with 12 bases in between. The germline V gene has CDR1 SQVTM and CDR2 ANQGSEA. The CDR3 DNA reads TGCAGCGTAGAGCCGGGAGCCTCTGGAAACACCATATATTTT. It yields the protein CSVEPGASGNTIYF.

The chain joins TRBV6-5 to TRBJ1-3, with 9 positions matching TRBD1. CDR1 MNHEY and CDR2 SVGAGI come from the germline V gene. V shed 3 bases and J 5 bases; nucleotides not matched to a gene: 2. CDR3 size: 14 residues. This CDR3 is CASSYGQGRNTIYF. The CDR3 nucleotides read TGTGCCAGCAGTTATGGACAGGGGAGAAACACCATATATTTT.

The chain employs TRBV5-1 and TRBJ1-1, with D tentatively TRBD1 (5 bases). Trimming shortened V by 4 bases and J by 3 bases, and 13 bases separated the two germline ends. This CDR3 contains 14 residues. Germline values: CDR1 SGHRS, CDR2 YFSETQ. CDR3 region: CASSPLPGDTEAFF. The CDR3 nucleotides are TGCGCCAGCAGCCCCCTTCCGGGGGACACTGAAGCTTTCTTT.

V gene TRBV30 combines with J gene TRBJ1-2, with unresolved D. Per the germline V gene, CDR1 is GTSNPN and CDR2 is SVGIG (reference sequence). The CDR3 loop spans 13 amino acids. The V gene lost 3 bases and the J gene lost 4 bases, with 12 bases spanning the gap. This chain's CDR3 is CAWSTLQIYGYTF. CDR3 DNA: TGTGCCTGGAGCACCCTACAGATCTATGGCTACACCTTC.

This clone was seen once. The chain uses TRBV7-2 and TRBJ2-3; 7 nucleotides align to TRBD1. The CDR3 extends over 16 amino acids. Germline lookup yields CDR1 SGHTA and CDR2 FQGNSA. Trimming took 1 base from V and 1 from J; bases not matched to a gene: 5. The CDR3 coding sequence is TGTGCCAGCAGCTTAGGACCTCAGGGGGGCACAGATACGCAGTATTTT. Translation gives CASSLGPQGGTDTQYF.

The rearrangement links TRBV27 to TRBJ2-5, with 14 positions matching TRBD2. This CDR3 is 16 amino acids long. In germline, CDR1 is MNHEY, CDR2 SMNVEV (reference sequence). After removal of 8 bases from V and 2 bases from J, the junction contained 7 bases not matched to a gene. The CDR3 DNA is TGTGCCAGCGGTGGACTAGCGGGGGGCGAACAAGAGACCCAGTACTTC. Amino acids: CASGGLAGGEQETQYF.

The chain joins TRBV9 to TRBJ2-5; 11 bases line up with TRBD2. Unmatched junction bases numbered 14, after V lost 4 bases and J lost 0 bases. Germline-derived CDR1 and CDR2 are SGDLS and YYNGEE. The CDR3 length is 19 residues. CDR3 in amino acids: CASSPTWGSGGVYQETQYF. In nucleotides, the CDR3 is TGTGCCAGCAGCCCCACGTGGGGTAGCGGGGGGGTGTACCAAGAGACCCAGTACTTC.

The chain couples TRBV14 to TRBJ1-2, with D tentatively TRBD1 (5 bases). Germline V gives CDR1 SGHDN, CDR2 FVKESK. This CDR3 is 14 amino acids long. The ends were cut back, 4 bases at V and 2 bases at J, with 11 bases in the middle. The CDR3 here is CASSRGRQNYGYTF. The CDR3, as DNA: TGTGCCAGCAGCCGAGGAAGACAGAACTATGGCTACACCTTC.

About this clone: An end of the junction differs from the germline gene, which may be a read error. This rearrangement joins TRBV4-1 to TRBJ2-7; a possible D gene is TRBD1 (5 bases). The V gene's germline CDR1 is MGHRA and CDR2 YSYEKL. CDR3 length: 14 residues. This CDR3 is CASSQDEVAAGQVF. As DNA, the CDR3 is TGCGCCAGCAGCCAAGATGAGGTGGCGGCAGGGCAAGTTTTC.

The CDR3 sequence: CGGVWALNTEAFF. DNA for the CDR3: TGTGGCGGGGTATGGGCTCTTAACACTGAAGCTTTCTTT. J is TRBJ1-1 and V is TRBV5-8, with D uncertain. The CDR3 sequence is 13 residues long. In germline, CDR1 is SGHTS, CDR2 YDEGEE.

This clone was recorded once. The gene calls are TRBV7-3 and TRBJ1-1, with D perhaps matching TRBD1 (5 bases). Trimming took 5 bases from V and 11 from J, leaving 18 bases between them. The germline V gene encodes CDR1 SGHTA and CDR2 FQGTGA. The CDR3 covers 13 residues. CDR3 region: CASSPSNPGRAFF. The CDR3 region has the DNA TGTGCCAGCAGCCCATCTAATCCAGGGCGCGCTTTCTTT.

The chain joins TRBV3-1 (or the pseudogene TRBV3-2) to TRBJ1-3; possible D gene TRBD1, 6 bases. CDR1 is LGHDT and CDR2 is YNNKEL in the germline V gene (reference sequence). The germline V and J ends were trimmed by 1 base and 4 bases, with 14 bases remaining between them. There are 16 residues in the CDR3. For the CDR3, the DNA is TGTGCCAGCAGCCAAGGTCTGGGGGCGAGAGGAAACACCATATATTTT. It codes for CASSQGLGARGNTIYF.

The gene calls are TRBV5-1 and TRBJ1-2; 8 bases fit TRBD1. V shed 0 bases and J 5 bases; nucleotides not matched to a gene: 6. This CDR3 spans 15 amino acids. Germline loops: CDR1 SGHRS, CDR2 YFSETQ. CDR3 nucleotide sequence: TGCGCCAGCAGCTTGGACCCAGGGGGCGCGTATGGCTACACCTTC. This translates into CASSLDPGGAYGYTF. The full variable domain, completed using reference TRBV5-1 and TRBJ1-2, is KAGVTQTPRYLIKTRGQQVTLSCSPISGHRSVSWYQQTPGQGLQFLFEYFSETQRNKGNFPGRFSGRQFSNSRSEMNVSTLELGDSALYLCASSLDPGGAYGYTFGSGTRLTVV.

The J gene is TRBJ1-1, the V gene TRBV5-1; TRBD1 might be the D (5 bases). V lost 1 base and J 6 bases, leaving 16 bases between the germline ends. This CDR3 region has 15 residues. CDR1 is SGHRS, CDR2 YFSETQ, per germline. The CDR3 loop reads CASSLSTDASSEAFF. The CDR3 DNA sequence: TGCGCCAGCAGCTTGTCGACAGACGCGTCCTCTGAAGCTTTCTTT. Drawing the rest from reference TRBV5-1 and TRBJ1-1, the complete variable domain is KAGVTQTPRYLIKTRGQQVTLSCSPISGHRSVSWYQQTPGQGLQFLFEYFSETQRNKGNFPGRFSGRQFSNSRSEMNVSTLELGDSALYLCASSLSTDASSEAFFGQGTRLTVV.